The 2 T cell receptor beta chains below all came from one sample that was sequenced in a study of identical twins. TCRdb called the 5' RACE reads again in MiXCR, with one record for every CDR3 protein. The sample holds roughly 710,000 distinct CDR3 sequences; around 6% are singletons and the top ten take around 1.9%. Sequencing was carried out using naive T cells sorted from blood. The receptors originated from a man between 18 and 29 years old in good health.

On this clonotype: Since a much larger clone is just one base distant, this may be a read error. The J gene is TRBJ2-7, the V gene TRBV11-2, with 11 bases aligning to TRBD2. The germline CDR1 and CDR2 sequences are SGHAT and FQNNGV. The CDR3 extends over 15 amino acids. The junction had 7 bases not matched to a gene; V was cut back by 5 bases and J by 4 bases. In DNA form, the CDR3 reads TGTGCCAGCAGCCTAACTAGCGGGAGTTTGTACGAGCAGTACTTC. The encoded protein is CASSLTSGSLYEQYF.

J is TRBJ2-5 and V is TRBV5-1; 9 nucleotides match TRBD2. V trimming: 6 bases; J trimming: 5 bases; junction bases outside the gene matches: 11. Germline V gene data show CDR1 as SGHRS and CDR2 as YFSETQ. This CDR3 is 15 amino acids long. Here the CDR3 reads CASKLVSGSMETQYF. The CDR3 region has the DNA TGCGCCAGCAAGTTGGTTAGCGGGAGTATGGAGACCCAGTACTTC.